This T cell receptor beta chain was captured in a study of T cell responses to AZD1222 COVID-19 vaccine. Study-wide background: Analysis merged second doses at about 4 or about 12 weeks.

Study results and caveats: The study sampled repertoires only after the peak T cell response. Spike-specific TCR breadth and depth rose after two AZD1222 doses.

Measured with immunoSEQ multiplex PCR; TCRdb has only the in-frame clones, and not every one. The repertoire holds around 110,000 clones, 85% to 95% seen once, with about 3% in the top ten. In regard to this clone: The antigen remains unidentified.

This CDR3 has 14 residues. Per germline, CDR1 SGHVS and CDR2 FNYEAQ. The junction had 7 bases not matched to a gene; V was cut back by 5 bases and J by 3 bases. V and J are TRBV7-6 and TRBJ2-7, with 7 bases that match TRBD1. This TCR came from an adult in good health. Sequencing was performed on peripheral blood, taken on day 0 of AZD1222 vaccination. CDR3 DNA sequence: TGTGCCAGCAGCCTGATGACAGGGAGCTACGAGCAGTACTTC. It translates to CASSLMTGSYEQYF. Drawing the rest from reference TRBV7-6 and TRBJ2-7, the complete variable domain is GAGVSQSPRYKVTKRGQDVALRCDPISGHVSLYWYRQALGQGPEFLTYFNYEAQQDKSGLPNDRFSAERPEGSISTLTIQRTEQRDSAMYRCASSLMTGSYEQYFGPGTRLTVT.